The 30 T cell receptor beta chains reported below all come from one sample, sequenced in a study of T cell responses to AZD1222 COVID-19 vaccine. Only in-frame clones appear in the TCRdb table, and some are missing; sequencing was by immunoSEQ multiplex PCR. The table has about 140,000 clones, just under 95% seen once; the top ten hold 6% to 7%. This specimen consisted of peripheral blood, obtained 28 days after the second AZD1222 dose. These receptors came from an adult who received the AZD1222 COVID-19 vaccine.

The CDR3, as DNA: TGTGCCAGCAGTGAGTTCCCTCAAGAGACCCAGTACTTC. It encodes CASSEFPQETQYF. The V gene is TRBV2, the J gene TRBJ2-5; D unclear. Per the germline V gene, CDR1 is SNHLY and CDR2 is FYNNEI. CDR3 length: 13 amino acids. V lost 3 bases, J lost 2 bases, and 7 bases lay in between.

V usage is TRBV2 and J usage is TRBJ1-2, with 9 bases lining up with TRBD1. CDR3 length: 16 amino acids. CDR1 is SNHLY and CDR2 is FYNNEI in the germline V gene. Trimming took 1 base from V and 2 from J; bases not matched to a gene: 5. The CDR3 region is CASSEVSGTGNYGYTF. DNA of the CDR3: TGTGCCAGCAGTGAAGTCTCCGGGACAGGGAACTATGGCTACACCTTC.

This clone was seen only a few times. The CDR3: CTSSQDPLPTAFF. The CDR3 coding sequence is TGCACCAGCAGCCAAGATCCACTGCCGACGGCTTTCTTT. The V gene is TRBV1, the J gene TRBJ1-1. TRBV1 represents a pseudogene. This CDR3 has 13 amino acids.

This clone was seen once. The chain has TRBV6-2 or TRBV6-3 and TRBJ1-1, with unresolved D. Germline assignment: CDR1 MNHEY and CDR2 SVGEGT. Trimming took off 2 bases at V and 1 base at J, with 11 bases between the two ends. This CDR3 comprises 15 residues. The chain's CDR3 is CASSYPQHPNTEAFF. CDR3 coding DNA: TGTGCCAGCAGTTACCCCCAACATCCGAACACTGAAGCTTTCTTT.

The table lists this clone with a count of one. This sequence joins TRBV6-1 and TRBJ1-1; 11 positions match TRBD1. Germline assignment: CDR1 MNHNS and CDR2 SASEGT. The ends lost 3 bases at V and 6 bases at J; junction bases unmatched: 0. The CDR3 is 13 amino acids. The CDR3 nucleotides read TGTGCCAGCAGTGAGGGACAGGGGGCTGAAGCTTTCTTT. Translation: CASSEGQGAEAFF.

The count of this clone is one. The V call is TRBV29-1, the J call TRBJ1-5; D might be TRBD1 (5 bases). CDR3 length: 13 amino acids. Trimming removed 0 bases from V and 6 bases from J, with 9 bases in between. The germline gives CDR1 SQVTM, CDR2 ANQGSEA. CDR3 sequence: CSVEEGGGQPQHF. Written as DNA, the CDR3 is TGCAGCGTTGAAGAGGGGGGTGGTCAGCCCCAGCATTTT.

This chain joins TRBV7-9 and TRBJ1-2, with 7 nucleotides matching TRBD1. The trim removed 1 base at V and 2 bases at J, leaving 4 bases unmatched. The CDR3 is 15 amino acids. Per germline, CDR1 SEHNR and CDR2 FQNEAQ (reference sequence). The CDR3 DNA reads as TGTGCCAGCAGCTTAGGCAGGGGGGGCAACTATGGCTACACCTTC. Translated, it gives CASSLGRGGNYGYTF.

The rearrangement uses TRBV28 and TRBJ1-4; 7 bases are shared with TRBD1. The CDR3 is 15 residues long. The germline gives CDR1 MDHEN, CDR2 SYDVKM. V gave up 6 bases and J gave up 8 bases; unmatched junction bases: 12. CDR3 in amino acids: CASSLGGRVEEKLFF. CDR3 sequence (DNA): TGTGCCAGCAGCCTAGGGGGCAGGGTAGAGGAAAAACTGTTTTTT.

The chain recombines TRBV27 with TRBJ2-1; 9 positions agree with TRBD1. V lost 1 base to trimming and J lost 8 bases; unmatched junction nucleotides: 3. The CDR3 is 14 amino acids. Germline V lookup: CDR1 MNHEY, CDR2 SMNVEV (reference sequence). CDR3 sequence (DNA): TGTGCCAGCAGTTTATGGGACAGGGATGATGAGCAGTTCTTC. It translates to CASSLWDRDDEQFF.

The chain recombines TRBV28 with TRBJ1-2; tentative D call: TRBD1 (5 bases). Germline V gene sequence: CDR1 MDHEN, CDR2 SYDVKM. Deletions cut 2 bases from V and 4 bases from J, with 14 bases between. This CDR3 spans 15 amino acids. As DNA, the CDR3 is TGTGCCAGCAGTTTAGTCCGGGGGGGGATCTATGGCTACACCTTC. This sequence encodes CASSLVRGGIYGYTF.

In its sample, this clone was seen once. V is TRBV3-1 (or the pseudogene TRBV3-2) and J is TRBJ2-7; no reliable D call. This CDR3 has 12 residues. The V end lost 3 bases, the J end lost 6 bases, and 9 bases lay between the germline ends. Per the germline V gene, CDR1 is LGHDT and CDR2 is YNNKEL (reference sequence). The CDR3 reads CASSQSVGEQYF. In nucleotides, the CDR3 is TGTGCCAGCAGCCAGTCTGTCGGCGAGCAGTACTTC.

This clone has a single count. The rearrangement uses TRBV10-3 and TRBJ1-3; TRBD1 is a possible D gene (6 bases). The CDR3 is 14 residues long. The germline V gene encodes CDR1 ENHRY and CDR2 SYGVKD. Deletions cut 6 bases from V and 1 base from J, with 10 bases between. CDR3 protein: CAIRQGGSGNTIYF. The CDR3 DNA follows: TGTGCCATCAGGCAAGGGGGATCTGGAAACACCATATATTTT.

The genes are TRBV10-1 and TRBJ1-2; D unresolved. Germline CDR1 WNHNN, CDR2 SYGVQD (reference sequence). The CDR3 spans 10 residues. V lost 7 bases and J lost 11, with 11 bases in between. CDR3 in DNA: TGCGCCAGCATGGGGTGGGAGTACACCTTC. The encoded protein is CASMGWEYTF.

J is TRBJ1-5 and V is TRBV4-3; 7 bases agree with TRBD1. The CDR3 covers 15 residues. Per germline, CDR1 LGHNA and CDR2 YSLEER. The J segment lost 7 bases and the V segment lost 0 bases, leaving 6 bases of the junction unmatched. CDR3 nucleotide sequence: TGCGCCAGCAGCCAAGATTGGGCAGGGGGACAGCCCCAGCATTTT. It specifies CASSQDWAGGQPQHF.

The chain uses TRBV30 and TRBJ1-5, with 7 nucleotides matching TRBD1. The CDR3 is 15 amino acids. V was clipped by 2 bases and J by 5 bases; unmatched bases: 9. CDR1 and CDR2 (germline): GTSNPN, SVGIG (reference sequence). The CDR3 sequence is CAWSPQGKRDQPQHF. CDR3 DNA: TGTGCCTGGAGTCCACAGGGGAAGAGGGATCAGCCCCAGCATTTT.

This rearrangement joins TRBV12-3 or TRBV12-4 to TRBJ1-4; D remains ambiguous. This CDR3 comprises 12 residues. Trimming pared 7 bases from V and 6 bases from J, leaving 9 bases between. The CDR3 coding sequence is TGTGCCAGCACCAATGCCGATGAAAAACTGTTTTTT. It specifies CASTNADEKLFF.

The CDR3 DNA reads TGTGCCAGCAGCTTAGGGGTAGGGGGAGAAAAACTGTTTTTT. Encoded protein: CASSLGVGGEKLFF. The chain has TRBV7-8 and TRBJ1-4; D may be TRBD1 (6 bases). From germline, CDR1 is SGHVS and CDR2 FQNEAQ. This CDR3 has 14 amino acids. Trimming stripped 1 base from V and 8 bases from J, with 11 bases between.

The chain uses TRBV11-3 and TRBJ2-1, with 11 bases fitting TRBD2. The V and J ends lost 5 bases and 7 bases, in that order; junction bases with no gene match: 10. CDR3 length: 16 amino acids. Germline CDR1 is SGHNT and CDR2 is YENEEA. CDR3 in DNA: TGTGCCAGCAGCGGAGCGGCTAGCGGGGGGTCGAATGAGCAGTTCTTC. Translation: CASSGAASGGSNEQFF.

The genes are TRBV2 and TRBJ1-1; weak D call: TRBD1 (5 bases). From germline, CDR1 is SNHLY and CDR2 FYNNEI. The CDR3 totals 14 residues. Trimming took 4 bases from V and 0 from J, leaving 9 bases between them. The DNA of the CDR3 is TGTGCCAGCAGTGGACAGCTTATGAACACTGAAGCTTTCTTT. Amino acid sequence: CASSGQLMNTEAFF.

This clone was seen just once. The CDR3 DNA follows: TGTGCCAGCAGTGAAGGGGACAGGGGACAACCTCTCTACGAGCAGTACTTC. As protein: CASSEGDRGQPLYEQYF. V is TRBV6-1 and J is TRBJ2-7; 10 nucleotides agree with TRBD1. This CDR3 has 17 residues. The germline gives CDR1 MNHNS, CDR2 SASEGT. The V gene end was trimmed by 1 base and the J gene end by 3 bases; junction bases not matched to a gene: 9.

The J gene is TRBJ1-2, the V gene TRBV12-5, with a possible D match to TRBD1 (6 bases). CDR1 is LGHNT, CDR2 FRNRAP, per germline. CDR3 length: 14 amino acids. Trimming removed 7 bases at V and 4 bases at J, with 16 bases between. In DNA, the CDR3 is TGTGCTAGTGTTACGACGGGGGCGGTCTATGGCTACACCTTC. Protein sequence: CASVTTGAVYGYTF.

The V call is TRBV7-9, the J call TRBJ1-1; 7 nucleotides agree with TRBD1. CDR1 is SEHNR and CDR2 is FQNEAQ in the germline V gene (reference sequence). The ends lost 2 bases at V and 5 bases at J; junction bases unmatched: 8. The CDR3 contains 15 residues. The CDR3 region has the DNA TGTGCCAGCAGCTTAATGGACCAGGGGGGGACTGAAGCTTTCTTT. This encodes CASSLMDQGGTEAFF.

This chain joins TRBV15 and TRBJ1-2; the D is unclear. V dropped 0 bases and J dropped 8 bases, with 13 bases sitting between them. CDR1 LNHNV and CDR2 YYDKDF come from the germline V gene (reference sequence). The CDR3 is made up of 14 amino acids. Here the CDR3 reads CATSRDKKGGGYTF. Here the CDR3 DNA reads TGTGCCACCAGCAGAGATAAGAAGGGCGGGGGCTACACCTTC.

The V and J genes are TRBV7-3 and TRBJ2-1, with 7 nucleotides matching TRBD1. This CDR3 is built from 17 residues. With 6 bases clipped from V and 1 base from J, the junction kept 12 bases outside the gene matches. In germline, CDR1 is SGHTA, CDR2 FQGTGA. In DNA form, the CDR3 reads TGTGCCAGCAGTCGCAGGCCCCGGGACAGATCCTACAATGAGCAGTTCTTC. This sequence encodes CASSRRPRDRSYNEQFF.

The chain uses TRBV28 and TRBJ1-4; TRBD1 agrees at 8 bases. This CDR3 is built from 16 residues. CDR1 and CDR2 from the germline V gene are MDHEN and SYDVKM. V shed 6 bases, J shed 0 bases, and the junction held 6 bases outside the gene matches. In DNA form, the CDR3 reads TGTGCCAGCAGCCTTGACAGGGGATCAACTAATGAAAAACTGTTTTTT. Translated: CASSLDRGSTNEKLFF.

J is TRBJ1-1 and V is TRBV7-2; D is undetermined. This CDR3 contains 16 residues. With 2 bases removed from V and 1 base from J, the gap between germline ends came to 14 bases. In germline, CDR1 is SGHTA, CDR2 FQGNSA. The chain's CDR3 is CASSLYPLSSNTEAFF. The CDR3 nucleotides read TGTGCCAGCAGCTTATATCCCCTTTCATCGAACACTGAAGCTTTCTTT.

This clone appeared a single time. The chain carries TRBV6-6 and TRBJ2-5, with 7 nucleotides matching TRBD2. V shed 5 bases and J 1 base; nucleotides not matched to a gene: 7. The CDR3 consists of 15 residues. From germline, CDR1 is MNHNY and CDR2 SVGAGI (reference sequence). This CDR3 is CASSTAPGGQETQYF. CDR3 bases: TGTGCCAGCAGTACCGCCCCGGGGGGCCAAGAGACCCAGTACTTC.

The sample holds a few counts of this clone. The genes are TRBV6-1 and TRBJ2-3; D might be TRBD2 (6 bases). V was cut by 4 bases and J by 0 bases, with 17 bases left in between. This CDR3 is 17 amino acids long. Germline CDR1 MNHNS, CDR2 SASEGT. CDR3 loop: CASSAGDGWMSTDTQYF. The DNA for the CDR3 is TGTGCCAGCAGTGCGGGGGACGGATGGATGAGCACAGATACGCAGTATTTT.

The CDR3 loop reads CASSLSLGYSPLHF. The CDR3 region has the DNA TGTGCCAGCAGCTTATCCCTGGGGTATTCACCCCTCCACTTT. J is TRBJ1-6 and V is TRBV6-2 or TRBV6-3; D call uncertain. This CDR3 has 14 amino acids. V was trimmed by 6 bases and J by 8 bases, leaving 14 bases between them. CDR1 MNHEY and CDR2 SVGEGT come from the germline V gene.

This clone was picked up one time. The chain uses TRBV19 and TRBJ2-3; D is uncertain. CDR3 length: 15 amino acids. V was trimmed by 3 bases and J by 0 bases, leaving 10 bases between them. In germline, CDR1 is LNHDA, CDR2 SQIVND (reference sequence). In DNA, the CDR3 is TGTGCCAGTAGTATTTACGGCAAGAGCACAGATACGCAGTATTTT. Its protein is CASSIYGKSTDTQYF.